This entry lists 8 T cell receptor beta chains sequenced from one sample in a study of T cells in Graves' hyperthyroidism and ophthalmopathy. What was amplified from RNA transcripts were TCR beta CDR3 regions. Using the HTBI primer set, a first-round RT-PCR was run on the TCR CDR3. TCRdb re-called the multiplex PCR reads with MiXCR, one entry per CDR3 protein. The sample gives 500,000 to 550,000 distinct CDR3 sequences, roughly 21% of which show up once; roughly 50% is in the top ten. Sequenced material: blood. The receptor set was obtained from a middle-aged man with Graves' ophthalmopathy.

This clonotype was recorded at least ten times. The chain couples TRBV20-1 to TRBJ2-5; D remains unclear. The germline gives CDR1 DFQATT, CDR2 SNEGSKA (reference sequence). Trimming stripped 7 bases from V and 2 bases from J, with 5 bases between. This CDR3 comprises 10 residues. In nucleotides, the CDR3 is TGCAGTGGCTCACAAGAGACCCAGTACTTC. Amino acids: CSGSQETQYF.

This clonotype was picked up a small number of times. The V call is TRBV5-8, the J call TRBJ2-1; D might be TRBD1 (5 bases). Trimming left V 0 bases short and J 9 bases short, with 10 bases between. Looked up from germline, CDR1 is SGHTS and CDR2 is YDEGEE. The CDR3 totals 13 residues. This CDR3 is CASSLVRVPEQFF. The CDR3 coding sequence is TGTGCCAGCAGCTTGGTCAGGGTGCCTGAGCAGTTCTTC.

The CDR3 is CASIKGAGGNYGYTF. The CDR3 DNA sequence: TGTGCCAGCATCAAGGGGGCGGGAGGTAACTATGGCTACACCTTC. This chain uses TRBV2 with TRBJ1-2; 7 bases match TRBD1. Per germline, CDR1 SNHLY and CDR2 FYNNEI. This CDR3 region has 15 residues. Losses at the gene ends were 7 bases for V and 1 base for J; bases not matched to a gene: 9.

CDR3 in DNA: TGCAGTGCGGCAGAATCCATTCTTGTCAATGAGCAGTTCTTC. Amino acid sequence: CSAAESILVNEQFF. This sequence joins TRBV20-1 and TRBJ2-1, with unresolved D. This CDR3 has 14 amino acids. Germline V gene data show CDR1 as DFQATT and CDR2 as SNEGSKA (reference sequence). Trimming took 6 bases from V and 6 from J, leaving 18 bases between them.

V is TRBV12-3 or TRBV12-4 and J is TRBJ2-7, with D perhaps matching TRBD2 (7 bases). The V and J ends lost 5 bases and 4 bases respectively, with 12 bases between them. The CDR3 runs to 13 residues. The CDR3, as DNA: TGTGCCAGCAGTATGGGGGGGCTATACGAGCAGTACTTC. It specifies CASSMGGLYEQYF.

Ten or more counts support this clonotype. The V gene is TRBV27, the J gene TRBJ1-1, with D perhaps TRBD1 (6 bases). Germline loops: CDR1 MNHEY, CDR2 SMNVEV (reference sequence). This CDR3 region has 16 residues. Trimming stripped 6 bases from V and 4 bases from J, with 21 bases between. CDR3 DNA: TGTGCCAGCAGCCCCGAGTTGTCAGGGGTTGGCACTGAAGCTTTCTTT. Amino acids: CASSPELSGVGTEAFF.

A few counts support this clonotype. The V gene is TRBV10-1, the J gene TRBJ2-1; a weak D match, TRBD1 (6 bases). The V end was cut by 3 bases, the J end by 11 bases, with 17 bases between. The CDR3 runs 14 residues. Germline V gene sequence: CDR1 WNHNN, CDR2 SYGVQD (reference sequence). The CDR3 nucleotides read TGCGCCAGCAGTGAAGGGGACATTGGTTCTCAGCAGTTCTTC. Protein product: CASSEGDIGSQQFF.

Turning to this clonotype: An end of the junction does not agree with germline; a read error may underlie this. V usage is TRBV5-1 and J usage is TRBJ2-5; 8 positions agree with TRBD1. CDR1 is SGHRS, CDR2 YFSETQ, per germline. The length of the CDR3 is 15 residues. For the CDR3, the DNA is TGCGCCAGCAGCTCGGACAGGGCCGTCCAAGAAACCCAGTACTTC. Amino acid sequence: CASSSDRAVQETQYF.